These 29 T cell receptor beta chains were all obtained from the same sample, sequenced in a study of technical replicates of blood from a handful of donors. Only in-frame clones appear in the TCRdb table, and some are missing; sequencing was by immunoSEQ multiplex PCR. This table holds roughly 76,000 clones, about 86% found once. The sequenced sample consisted of PBMCs. The receptors shown here come from a human donor in good health. Some clones in this sample may be carry-over from other donors' samples.

The V gene is TRBV30, the J gene TRBJ1-5; no clear D gene. CDR1 is GTSNPN, CDR2 SVGIG, per germline (reference sequence). The CDR3 sequence is 14 residues long. The V gene lost 1 base and the J gene lost 6 bases, with 13 bases spanning the gap. The CDR3 loop reads CAWSATGRAQPQHF. Written as DNA, the CDR3 is TGTGCCTGGAGTGCCACGGGGAGGGCTCAGCCCCAGCATTTT.

This clone was observed once. The chain couples TRBV4-1 to TRBJ2-1; D may be TRBD2 (5 bases). Trimming took off 1 base at V and 10 bases at J, with 11 bases between the two ends. The CDR3 is made up of 13 amino acids. Germline CDR1 is MGHRA and CDR2 is YSYEKL. DNA for the CDR3: TGCGCCAGCAGCCAAGGAGCGGCATCCGAGCAGTTCTTC. It yields the protein CASSQGAASEQFF.

CDR3 amino acids: CATSRGGVETDTQYF. In nucleotides, the CDR3 is TGTGCCACCAGCAGAGGGGGGGTGGAGACAGATACGCAGTATTTT. V gene TRBV15 combines with J gene TRBJ2-3; TRBD2 is a possible D gene (6 bases). Germline-derived CDR1 and CDR2 are LNHNV and YYDKDF (reference sequence). The CDR3 contains 15 residues. Trimming took 1 base from V and 3 from J, leaving 11 bases between them.

This rearrangement joins TRBV4-1 to TRBJ1-2, with a tentative D call TRBD1 (6 bases). The V gene lost 2 bases and the J gene lost 3 bases, with 13 bases spanning the gap. In germline, CDR1 is MGHRA, CDR2 YSYEKL. The length of the CDR3 is 15 residues. CDR3 region: CASSQTQGSYYGYTF. Written as DNA, the CDR3 is TGCGCCAGCAGCCAAACACAGGGTAGTTACTATGGCTACACCTTC.

V is TRBV27 and J is TRBJ1-1, with a weak D call TRBD1 (5 bases). The V gene lost 4 bases and the J gene lost 5 bases, with 17 bases spanning the gap. The CDR3 is 15 amino acids. Per the germline V gene, CDR1 is MNHEY and CDR2 is SMNVEV (reference sequence). The CDR3 DNA sequence: TGTGCCAGCAGTTCCCCGGAGAAGGGACTAACTGAAGCTTTCTTT. It translates to CASSSPEKGLTEAFF.

The rearrangement joins TRBV13 to TRBJ1-3; D gene uncertain. V lost 3 bases, J lost 3 bases, and 15 bases lay in between. The germline V gene has CDR1 PRHDT and CDR2 FYEKMQ (reference sequence). The CDR3 is made up of 16 amino acids. CDR3 sequence: CASSLGRFVSGNTIYF. The CDR3 DNA follows: TGTGCCAGCAGCTTGGGCCGGTTTGTTAGTGGAAACACCATATATTTT. Using reference TRBV13 and TRBJ1-3 for the parts outside the CDR3, the full variable domain is AAGVIQSPRHLIKEKRETATLKCYPIPRHDTVYWYQQGPGQDPQFLISFYEKMQSDKGSIPDRFSAQQFSDYHSELNMSSLELGDSALYFCASSLGRFVSGNTIYFGEGSWLTVV.

The chain employs TRBV11-1 and TRBJ2-5; 9 positions match TRBD2. J gave up 3 bases and V 5 bases, and 7 bases lay outside the gene matches. Germline assignment: CDR1 SGHAT and CDR2 FQDESV (reference sequence). The CDR3 totals 15 residues. This chain's CDR3 is CASSRSGRAEETQYF. The CDR3 DNA is TGTGCCAGCAGCCGTAGCGGGAGAGCAGAAGAGACCCAGTACTTC.

The CDR3: CASTLKGVGNYGYTF. Written as DNA, the CDR3 is TGTGCCAGCACCCTCAAGGGGGTTGGAAACTATGGCTACACCTTC. This chain links TRBV6-6 with TRBJ1-2; a possible D gene is TRBD1 (6 bases). This CDR3 has 15 residues. V shed 7 bases and J shed 2 bases, with 17 bases lying between them. Germline V gene lookup returns CDR1 MNHNY and CDR2 SVGAGI (reference sequence).

CDR3 loop: CAWTRGTYEQYF. The CDR3 DNA follows: TGTGCCTGGACACGGGGAACCTACGAGCAGTACTTC. This chain links TRBV30 with TRBJ2-7, with a tentative D call TRBD2 (5 bases). Germline values: CDR1 GTSNPN, CDR2 SVGIG (reference sequence). V was trimmed by 4 bases and J by 2 bases, leaving 9 bases between them. The CDR3 length is 12 residues.

This clone was seen only a few times. The chain joins TRBV30 to TRBJ1-1; TRBD1 is a possible D gene (5 bases). Germline V gives CDR1 GTSNPN, CDR2 SVGIG (reference sequence). V lost 1 base, J lost 5 bases, and 8 bases lay in between. This CDR3 contains 12 residues. The CDR3 DNA follows: TGTGCCTGGAGTGGCGGGGGGACTGAAGCTTTCTTT. Translation: CAWSGGGTEAFF. The full variable domain, rest sourced from reference TRBV30 and TRBJ1-1, is SQTIHQWPATLVQPVGSPLSLECTVEGTSNPNLYWYRQAAGRGLQLLFYSVGIGQISSEVPQNLSASRPQDRQFILSSKKLLLSDSGFYLCAWSGGGTEAFFGQGTRLTVV.

V gene TRBV19 combines with J gene TRBJ1-6, with 8 bases matching TRBD1. Trimming removed 3 bases from V and 7 bases from J; junction bases left unmatched: 5. Germline-derived CDR1 and CDR2 are LNHDA and SQIVND (reference sequence). CDR3 length: 15 residues. The CDR3 spells CASSMTGQGNSPLHF. The CDR3 DNA reads TGTGCCAGTAGTATGACCGGACAGGGAAATTCACCCCTCCACTTT.

This clone was detected once. The genes are TRBV20-1 and TRBJ2-3; D not certain. V lost 4 bases to trimming and J lost 5 bases, with 7 bases between them. This CDR3 spans 11 amino acids. Germline assignment: CDR1 DFQATT and CDR2 SNEGSKA (reference sequence). CDR3 protein: CSAMVRDTQYF. The CDR3 coding sequence is TGCAGTGCTATGGTGAGAGATACGCAGTATTTT.

The V and J genes are TRBV6-4 and TRBJ1-1; D is unclear. Germline lookup yields CDR1 MRHNA and CDR2 SNTAGT. This CDR3 has 15 residues. The V end was cut by 4 bases, the J end by 2 bases, with 14 bases between. In DNA, the CDR3 is TGTGCCAGCAGTGCGTCCCGGGTACCTAACACTGAAGCTTTCTTT. Translated: CASSASRVPNTEAFF.

This rearrangement joins TRBV11-1 to TRBJ1-3, with D hard to call. The CDR3 has 12 amino acids. V dropped 5 bases and J dropped 8 bases, with 10 bases sitting between them. The germline V gene has CDR1 SGHAT and CDR2 FQDESV (reference sequence). The CDR3 loop is CASSQNRDTIYF. CDR3 DNA sequence: TGTGCCAGCAGCCAGAACCGGGACACCATATATTTT.

The chain joins TRBV19 to TRBJ2-3; no clear D. There are 13 residues in the CDR3. Trimming took off 6 bases at V and 1 base at J, with 8 bases between the two ends. Germline assignment: CDR1 LNHDA and CDR2 SQIVND (reference sequence). CDR3 sequence: CASRPAGTDTQYF. CDR3 nucleotide sequence: TGTGCCAGTAGACCCGCGGGCACAGATACGCAGTATTTT.

The chain employs TRBV7-3 and TRBJ1-2, with TRBD1 identical over 8 bases. V dropped 5 bases and J dropped 4; count of bases not matched to a gene: 12. CDR3 length: 16 residues. In germline, CDR1 is SGHTA, CDR2 FQGTGA. For the CDR3, the DNA is TGTGCCAGCAGCCCTCAGCCGACAGGGGTAGGCTATGGCTACACCTTC. Protein sequence: CASSPQPTGVGYGYTF.

V usage is TRBV9 and J usage is TRBJ1-5; 7 nucleotides line up with TRBD1. This CDR3 is 15 amino acids long. The ends lost 4 bases at V and 0 bases at J; junction bases unmatched: 4. Germline V CDR1 and CDR2: SGDLS, YYNGEE. For the CDR3, the DNA is TGTGCCAGCAGCAGAGGGGGCTATAGCAATCAGCCCCAGCATTTT. Translated: CASSRGGYSNQPQHF. The full variable domain, its missing parts supplied by reference TRBV9 and TRBJ1-5, is DSGVTQTPKHLITATGQRVTLRCSPRSGDLSVYWYQQSLDQGLQFLIQYYNGEERAKGNILERFSAQQFPDLHSELNLSSLELGDSALYFCASSRGGYSNQPQHFGDGTRLSIL.

The chain carries TRBV4-3 and TRBJ2-3, with D perhaps matching TRBD1 (5 bases). Trimming cost V 3 bases and J 5 bases, with 15 bases left between them. CDR1 and CDR2 (germline): LGHNA, YSLEER. The length of the CDR3 is 15 residues. The CDR3 region has the DNA TGCGCCAGCAGCCAGACAGCCGTGGATGAAGATACGCAGTATTTT. It yields the protein CASSQTAVDEDTQYF.

V gene TRBV7-3 combines with J gene TRBJ2-1, with TRBD2 matching over 7 bases. CDR3 size: 15 residues. V was pared by 0 bases and J by 8 bases, with 7 bases of the junction left unmatched. Germline CDR1 is SGHTA and CDR2 is FQGTGA. Here the CDR3 DNA reads TGTGCCAGCAGCTTAACGGGGGGGTCCTCGGATGAGCAGTTCTTC. Translated, it gives CASSLTGGSSDEQFF.

The chain combines TRBV4-1 with TRBJ1-4; D remains unclear. V was cut by 0 bases and J by 0 bases, with 8 bases left in between. CDR1 is MGHRA and CDR2 is YSYEKL in the germline V gene. CDR3 length equals 16 residues. CDR3 bases: TGCGCCAGCAGCCAAGATCCTCCTGCAACTAATGAAAAACTGTTTTTT. Its translation: CASSQDPPATNEKLFF.

This clone occurred a few times. The V gene is TRBV30, the J gene TRBJ1-6, with TRBD1 matching 7 bases. Germline CDR1 reads GTSNPN; CDR2 reads SVGIG (reference sequence). Trimming took 8 bases from V and 4 from J; bases not matched to a gene: 5. CDR3 size: 13 residues. CDR3 amino acids: CAATGAYNSPLHF. CDR3 nucleotides: TGTGCCGCCACAGGGGCTTATAATTCACCCCTCCACTTT.

The V gene is TRBV2, the J gene TRBJ2-4, with 8 bases fitting TRBD2. The germline gives CDR1 SNHLY, CDR2 FYNNEI. CDR3 size: 12 residues. The J segment lost 11 bases and the V segment lost 6 bases, leaving 6 bases of the junction unmatched. The CDR3 DNA sequence: TGTGCCAGCAGCGGACTAGCAGAATTTCAGTACTTC. Translated: CASSGLAEFQYF.

The chain carries TRBV11-3 and TRBJ2-3; TRBD2 is a possible D gene (5 bases). Trimming removed 1 base from V and 0 bases from J, with 11 bases in between. Germline loops: CDR1 SGHNT, CDR2 YENEEA. This CDR3 spans 16 amino acids. Here the CDR3 DNA reads TGTGCCAGCAGCTTAGGAGGGCGGGCTAGCACAGATACGCAGTATTTT. Translated, it gives CASSLGGRASTDTQYF.

The chain uses TRBV5-4 and TRBJ1-3; the D gene is possibly TRBD1 (5 bases). CDR1 and CDR2 from the germline V gene are SGHNT and YYREEE (reference sequence). Trimming took off 3 bases at V and 0 bases at J, with 13 bases between the two ends. The CDR3 sequence is 16 residues long. The CDR3 DNA reads as TGTGCCAGCAGCTCTGGGGGGTCCAGCTCTGGAAACACCATATATTTT. Its protein product is CASSSGGSSSGNTIYF.

The V and J genes are TRBV4-1 and TRBJ1-1; D not resolved. This CDR3 is built from 14 residues. With 1 base removed from V and 4 bases from J, the gap between germline ends came to 10 bases. CDR1 and CDR2 from the germline V gene are MGHRA and YSYEKL. The CDR3 sequence is CASSQGEGITEAFF. In nucleotides, the CDR3 is TGCGCCAGCAGCCAAGGGGAGGGAATCACTGAAGCTTTCTTT.

In this sample, this clone turned up once. The V gene is TRBV7-8, the J gene TRBJ1-2; TRBD1 matches 10 bases. V shed 0 bases and J 4 bases; nucleotides not matched to a gene: 5. Germline V gives CDR1 SGHVS, CDR2 FQNEAQ. The CDR3 consists of 16 residues. CDR3 nucleotides: TGTGCCAGCAGCTTAGCGAGGACAGGGGGGTTCTATGGCTACACCTTC. Protein sequence: CASSLARTGGFYGYTF.

The chain has TRBV19 and TRBJ2-1; D might be TRBD2 (6 bases). This CDR3 is 14 amino acids long. CDR1 is LNHDA and CDR2 is SQIVND in the germline V gene (reference sequence). Trimming took 3 bases from V and 4 from J, leaving 10 bases between them. The CDR3 DNA reads as TGTGCCAGTAGTATTGGGGCGGGATACAATGAGCAGTTCTTC. Translating gives CASSIGAGYNEQFF.

This chain joins TRBV5-1 and TRBJ2-1; 15 nucleotides agree with TRBD2. The J segment lost 4 bases and the V segment lost 7 bases, leaving 6 bases of the junction unmatched. Germline CDR1 SGHRS, CDR2 YFSETQ. The CDR3 is 16 amino acids. The CDR3: CASFGTSGGPYNEQFF. CDR3 coding DNA: TGCGCCAGCTTCGGGACTAGCGGGGGGCCATACAATGAGCAGTTCTTC.

This chain uses TRBV7-2 with TRBJ2-7; the match to TRBD1 covers 11 bases. CDR3 size: 15 residues. CDR1 and CDR2 from the germline V gene are SGHTA and FQGNSA. Trimming took 0 bases from V and 3 from J; bases not matched to a gene: 1. CDR3 region: CASSLAGTGGYEQYF. In nucleotides, the CDR3 is TGTGCCAGCAGCTTAGCCGGGACAGGGGGCTACGAGCAGTACTTC.